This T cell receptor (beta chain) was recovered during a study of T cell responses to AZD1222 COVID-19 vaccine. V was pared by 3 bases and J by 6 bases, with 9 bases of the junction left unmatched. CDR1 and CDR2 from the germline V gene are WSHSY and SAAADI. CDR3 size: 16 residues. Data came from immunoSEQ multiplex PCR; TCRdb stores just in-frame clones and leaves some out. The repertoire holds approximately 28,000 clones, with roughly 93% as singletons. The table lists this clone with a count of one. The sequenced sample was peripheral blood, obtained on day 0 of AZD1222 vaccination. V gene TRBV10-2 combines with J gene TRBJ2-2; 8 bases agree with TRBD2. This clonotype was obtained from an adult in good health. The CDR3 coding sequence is TGCGCCAGCAGTGAATCCGGACTAGCACGAGCCGGGGAGCTGTTTTTT. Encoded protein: CASSESGLARAGELFF.